One and the same sample provided the 27 T cell receptor beta chains below, sequenced in a study of T cell responses to AZD1222 COVID-19 vaccine. The assay was immunoSEQ multiplex PCR, and TCRdb's table has in-frame clones only and misses some. The data contain 120,000 to 150,000 clones, 90% to 95% of them singletons. Sequences were derived from peripheral blood, sampled 28 days after the second AZD1222 dose. The receptors shown here come from an adult who received the AZD1222 COVID-19 vaccine.

The chain is built from TRBV7-2 and TRBJ2-7; TRBD2 matches at 10 bases. The V gene end was trimmed by 6 bases and the J gene end by 3 bases; junction bases not matched to a gene: 8. Germline assignment: CDR1 SGHTA and CDR2 FQGNSA. The CDR3 has 15 amino acids. CDR3 sequence (DNA): TGTGCCAGCAGGCTAGCGGGAGTTTTCAGCTACGAGCAGTACTTC. Its translation is CASRLAGVFSYEQYF. Drawing the rest from reference TRBV7-2 and TRBJ2-7, the complete variable domain is GAGVSQSPSNKVTEKGKDVELRCDPISGHTALYWYRQSLGQGLEFLIYFQGNSAPDKSGLPSDRFSAERTGGSVSTLTIQRTQQEDSAVYLCASRLAGVFSYEQYFGPGTRLTVT.

The chain employs TRBV29-1 and TRBJ2-1; possible D gene TRBD2, 5 bases. The V and J ends lost 0 bases and 2 bases respectively, with 8 bases between them. The CDR3 length is 14 residues. The germline V gene has CDR1 SQVTM and CDR2 ANQGSEA. The CDR3 region is CSVEEVSAYNEQFF. The CDR3 DNA is TGCAGCGTTGAAGAAGTTAGCGCCTACAATGAGCAGTTCTTC.

The sample holds a few counts of this clone. This sequence joins TRBV19 and TRBJ2-7; the match to TRBD2 covers 8 bases. CDR1 is LNHDA and CDR2 is SQIVND in the germline V gene (reference sequence). Trimming took 5 bases from V and 2 from J; bases not matched to a gene: 11. The length of the CDR3 is 16 residues. The DNA for the CDR3 is TGTGCCAGTAGTCCCTGGACTAGCTCTCAAACCTACGAGCAGTACTTC. This gives the protein CASSPWTSSQTYEQYF.

The chain combines TRBV5-8 with TRBJ2-1; 9 nucleotides agree with TRBD1. V lost 5 bases to trimming and J lost 0 bases; unmatched junction nucleotides: 0. CDR1 is SGHTS and CDR2 is YDEGEE in the germline V gene. The CDR3 totals 14 residues. In nucleotides, the CDR3 is TGTGCCAGCAGGACAGGGGGCTCCTACAATGAGCAGTTCTTC. Translating it yields CASRTGGSYNEQFF.

The rearrangement joins TRBV9 to TRBJ1-1; perhaps TRBD1 as D (5 bases). CDR1 and CDR2 from the germline V gene are SGDLS and YYNGEE. V was trimmed by 3 bases and J by 1 base, leaving 13 bases between them. The CDR3 loop spans 15 amino acids. This chain's CDR3 is CASSESTEGNTEAFF. The DNA of the CDR3 is TGTGCCAGCAGCGAATCGACAGAGGGGAACACTGAAGCTTTCTTT.

This clone was picked up a small number of times. The chain employs TRBV7-6 and TRBJ2-1; 11 bases agree with TRBD2. V lost 6 bases and J lost 9; bases outside the gene matches: 10. From germline, CDR1 is SGHVS and CDR2 FNYEAQ. The CDR3 extends over 15 amino acids. The CDR3 DNA reads TGTGCCAGCAGAGGTATAGCGGGAGGGCCCGTTGAGCAGTTCTTC. Its protein is CASRGIAGGPVEQFF. The whole variable domain, remainder taken from reference TRBV7-6 and TRBJ2-1, is GAGVSQSPRYKVTKRGQDVALRCDPISGHVSLYWYRQALGQGPEFLTYFNYEAQQDKSGLPNDRFSAERPEGSISTLTIQRTEQRDSAMYRCASRGIAGGPVEQFFGPGTRLTVL.

The chain combines TRBV19 with TRBJ1-2; D might be TRBD1 (6 bases). V dropped 3 bases and J dropped 4 bases, with 15 bases sitting between them. The CDR3 is 15 amino acids. CDR1 is LNHDA, CDR2 SQIVND, per germline (reference sequence). CDR3 coding DNA: TGTGCCAGTAGTATCGGGCAGGGGATGTCCTATGGCTACACCTTC. This gives the protein CASSIGQGMSYGYTF.

The rearrangement uses TRBV30 and TRBJ1-3; a weak D match, TRBD1 (5 bases). This CDR3 is built from 17 residues. The germline V gene encodes CDR1 GTSNPN and CDR2 SVGIG (reference sequence). The V end was cut by 2 bases, the J end by 8 bases, with 25 bases between. CDR3 sequence reads: CAWSFSRARRVRDTIYF. The CDR3 coding sequence is TGTGCCTGGAGTTTTTCCAGGGCCCGTCGTGTGAGGGACACCATATATTTT.

V gene TRBV7-2 combines with J gene TRBJ2-7, with TRBD2 identical over 9 bases. Germline loops: CDR1 SGHTA, CDR2 FQGNSA. After removal of 5 bases from V and 2 bases from J, the junction contained 4 bases not matched to a gene. The CDR3 sequence is 14 residues long. The CDR3 sequence: CASSTRTSAYEQYF. DNA for the CDR3: TGTGCCAGCAGCACCCGGACTAGCGCCTACGAGCAGTACTTC.

V usage is TRBV19 and J usage is TRBJ1-5; D unresolved. Trimming pared 3 bases from V and 4 bases from J, leaving 10 bases between. This CDR3 is built from 14 residues. CDR1 is LNHDA, CDR2 SQIVND, per germline (reference sequence). CDR3 sequence (DNA): TGTGCCAGTAGTATTTCGGCGGTAAATCAGCCCCAGCATTTT. Encoded protein: CASSISAVNQPQHF. The full variable domain, with the rest looked up from reference TRBV19 and TRBJ1-5, is DGGITQSPKYLFRKEGQNVTLSCEQNLNHDAMYWYRQDPGQGLRLIYYSQIVNDFQKGDIAEGYSVSREKKESFPLTVTSAQKNPTAFYLCASSISAVNQPQHFGDGTRLSIL.

The V call is TRBV5-1, the J call TRBJ1-5, with 9 bases lining up with TRBD1. The CDR3 is made up of 15 amino acids. V lost 4 bases to trimming and J lost 7 bases; unmatched junction nucleotides: 9. CDR1 is SGHRS, CDR2 YFSETQ, per germline. The CDR3 region is CASSPTGDRDQPQHF. The CDR3 DNA reads TGCGCCAGCAGCCCAACCGGGGACAGGGACCAGCCCCAGCATTTT. The full variable domain, rest sourced from reference TRBV5-1 and TRBJ1-5, is KAGVTQTPRYLIKTRGQQVTLSCSPISGHRSVSWYQQTPGQGLQFLFEYFSETQRNKGNFPGRFSGRQFSNSRSEMNVSTLELGDSALYLCASSPTGDRDQPQHFGDGTRLSIL.

The rearrangement uses TRBV7-2 and TRBJ1-1; a possible D gene is TRBD1 (6 bases). This CDR3 is built from 14 residues. Germline V CDR1 and CDR2: SGHTA, FQGNSA. The ends were cut back, 3 bases at V and 1 base at J, with 9 bases in the middle. For the CDR3, the DNA is TGTGCCAGCAGCTTGGAAGGGGGGAACACTGAAGCTTTCTTT. This sequence encodes CASSLEGGNTEAFF.

Comment on this clone: The identical CDR3 is also encoded by other nucleotide sequences in the sample. The chain joins TRBV18 to TRBJ1-1, with D tentatively TRBD1 (5 bases). The germline V gene encodes CDR1 KGHSH and CDR2 LQKENI. V dropped 3 bases and J dropped 1 base, with 6 bases sitting between them. CDR3 length: 13 residues. The chain's CDR3 is CASSPGGNTEAFF. Written as DNA, the CDR3 is TGTGCCAGCTCACCGGGGGGGAACACTGAAGCTTTCTTT.

The rearrangement joins TRBV5-1 to TRBJ2-2; D perhaps matches TRBD1 (6 bases). This CDR3 region has 16 residues. Germline values: CDR1 SGHRS, CDR2 YFSETQ. Trimming took 2 bases from V and 0 from J, leaving 11 bases between them. The CDR3 bases are TGCGCCAGCAGCTTCGGACAGCTATCGAACACCGGGGAGCTGTTTTTT. Its protein is CASSFGQLSNTGELFF.

The chain joins TRBV6-1 to TRBJ2-7, with 7 bases that match TRBD2. V lost 2 bases and J lost 4; bases outside the gene matches: 8. The CDR3 runs to 15 residues. Per the germline V gene, CDR1 is MNHNS and CDR2 is SASEGT. The CDR3 is CASSELGGRRYEQYF. In DNA form, the CDR3 reads TGTGCCAGCAGTGAACTGGGGGGGAGGAGGTACGAGCAGTACTTC.

This chain connects TRBV10-3 to TRBJ2-5, with TRBD1 matching over 11 bases. The CDR3 spans 16 residues. Germline CDR1 and CDR2: ENHRY and SYGVKD. The V gene end was trimmed by 11 bases and the J gene end by 2 bases; junction bases not matched to a gene: 13. The DNA for the CDR3 is TGTGCCTCCGGGAGGACAGGGGGCATGGGGCAAGAGACCCAGTACTTC. Translated: CASGRTGGMGQETQYF.

The J gene is TRBJ2-1, the V gene TRBV4-2; perhaps TRBD2 as D (5 bases). Trimming removed 2 bases at V and 2 bases at J, with 13 bases between. Germline CDR1 and CDR2: LGHNA and YNFKEQ. The CDR3 extends over 16 amino acids. CDR3 bases: TGTGCCAGCAGCCAATCAGAGGGTAACCCCTACAATGAGCAGTTCTTC. Encoded protein: CASSQSEGNPYNEQFF.

This chain uses TRBV24-1 with TRBJ2-3; D unclear. This CDR3 comprises 14 residues. V was clipped by 0 bases and J by 8 bases, with 11 bases between them. In germline, CDR1 is KGHDR, CDR2 SFDVKD. This CDR3 is CATSDLQSSTTQYF. Written as DNA, the CDR3 is TGTGCCACCAGTGATTTGCAATCTAGTACTACGCAGTATTTT.

This clone was seen a single time. Additional DNA sequences in this sample encode the identical CDR3. This chain connects TRBV18 to TRBJ2-7; D is undetermined. Trimming took off 3 bases at V and 4 bases at J, with 10 bases between the two ends. This CDR3 comprises 13 residues. From germline, CDR1 is KGHSH and CDR2 LQKENI. This chain's CDR3 is CASSPIPGYEQYF. CDR3 sequence (DNA): TGTGCCAGCTCACCTATCCCCGGTTACGAGCAGTACTTC.

This clone appeared once. This chain uses TRBV7-9 with TRBJ2-1, with 8 bases lining up with TRBD2. Germline V gene lookup returns CDR1 SEHNR and CDR2 FQNEAQ (reference sequence). After removal of 2 bases from V and 9 bases from J, the junction contained 12 bases not matched to a gene. The CDR3 loop spans 16 amino acids. The CDR3, as DNA: TGTGCCAGCAGCTTATTTTCCGGGAGGGCCCTCGGTGAGCAGTTCTTC. It specifies CASSLFSGRALGEQFF.

V and J are TRBV10-2 and TRBJ2-7, with 11 bases identical to TRBD1. After removal of 6 bases from V and 3 bases from J, the junction contained 4 bases not matched to a gene. The CDR3 has 14 amino acids. In germline, CDR1 is WSHSY, CDR2 SAAADI. The CDR3 region has the DNA TGCGCCAGCAGGGACGGGACAGGGGGCTACGAGCAGTACTTC. Its protein is CASRDGTGGYEQYF.

V and J are TRBV27 and TRBJ2-7; D not certain. V gave up 5 bases and J gave up 2 bases, with 19 bases separating them. Looked up from germline, CDR1 is MNHEY and CDR2 is SMNVEV (reference sequence). The CDR3 loop spans 16 amino acids. For the CDR3, the DNA is TGTGCCAGCAGTGGAAACGTCCGGGCCTTGACCTACGAGCAGTACTTC. Translated: CASSGNVRALTYEQYF.

The chain carries TRBV5-6 and TRBJ1-2; D unresolved. The germline V gene has CDR1 SGHDT and CDR2 YYEEEE. V was pared by 1 base and J by 8 bases, with 9 bases between. The CDR3 is 12 amino acids. For the CDR3, the DNA is TGTGCCAGCAGCTTGCGAGACGAGGGCTACACCTTC. Translating it yields CASSLRDEGYTF.

The V gene is TRBV5-4, the J gene TRBJ1-1; D not resolved. V gave up 3 bases and J gave up 3 bases, with 15 bases separating them. The CDR3 consists of 15 residues. Germline lookup yields CDR1 SGHNT and CDR2 YYREEE (reference sequence). The CDR3 DNA reads TGTGCCAGCAGCTCGGGTGACGGGTTCGACACTGAAGCTTTCTTT. Translating gives CASSSGDGFDTEAFF.

This clone occurred once. The V call is TRBV5-6, the J call TRBJ1-2; D unresolved. Germline CDR1 is SGHDT and CDR2 is YYEEEE. Deletions cut 4 bases from V and 3 bases from J, with 10 bases between. The CDR3 runs 13 residues. The CDR3 nucleotides read TGTGCCAGCAGCAACTACGGCGACTATGGCTACACCTTC. Translated: CASSNYGDYGYTF.

In DNA, the CDR3 is TGTGCCAGCAGTTATCTGACAGGGGATGGCAATCAGCCCCAGCATTTT. Translated: CASSYLTGDGNQPQHF. V usage is TRBV6-6 and J usage is TRBJ1-5; TRBD1 matches at 8 bases. Germline V gene lookup returns CDR1 MNHNY and CDR2 SVGAGI (reference sequence). The CDR3 totals 16 residues. V lost 3 bases and J lost 2; bases outside the gene matches: 6.

This clone was detected only once. V usage is TRBV11-3 and J usage is TRBJ2-1; TRBD2 matches at 10 bases. CDR3 size: 13 residues. J lost 10 bases, V lost 2 bases, and 2 bases had no gene match. CDR1 SGHNT and CDR2 YENEEA come from the germline V gene. CDR3 bases: TGTGCCAGCAGCTTACTAGCGGGAGCGGAGCAGTTCTTC. Translation: CASSLLAGAEQFF.